This T cell receptor beta chain stems from a study of blood T cell repertoires in COVID-19. Study-wide context: Samples came from the United States, Italy and Spain, spanning acute and convalescent COVID-19. From T cells, B-cell-depleted T cells, or PBMCs came the material, which was cDNA or gDNA.

Original methodology: It was from reference gene primer amplification that nucleated cell counts were estimated. Clones were read by immunoSEQ multiplex PCR, and TCRdb kept only the in-frame ones, dropping some. D and trimming come from the DNA, and the V and J calls and clone size come from that table. The top ten clones hold around 1.2% of a sample with almost 300,000 clones, around 87% of them seen once. J gave up 9 bases and V 2 bases, and 8 bases lay outside the gene matches. The germline V gene has CDR1 MNHEY and CDR2 SMNVEV (reference sequence). The CDR3 contains 16 residues. The TCR originated in a man in his sixties or seventies with acute or convalescent COVID-19. The gene calls are TRBV27 and TRBJ2-1; TRBD2 matches at 12 bases. Input material: peripheral blood. The CDR3 DNA reads as TGTGCCAGCAGTTTAAGCGTGTCTAGCGGGAGGGGTGAGCAGTTCTTC. Its protein is CASSLSVSSGRGEQFF.